This T cell receptor (beta chain) emerged from a study of CD8 T cells in ankylosing spondylitis. General study points: In ankylosing spondylitis blood, a motif of roughly 8 highly homologous TCR beta variants appeared characteristic. Before this, some motif variants had been reported in reactive arthritis synovial fluid and blood. Researchers report that disease-linked clones proved CD8+ and relatively rare in peripheral blood. The study looked at matched synovial fluid samples from ankylosing spondylitis patients. Disease-linked clones were reported to be significantly enriched there.

This CDR3 has 14 residues. CDR1 SQVTM and CDR2 ANQGSEA come from the germline V gene. Unmatched junction bases numbered 10, after V lost 7 bases and J lost 5 bases. Preparation of TCR beta libraries was done by quantitative 5'-RACE with molecular barcodes. TCRdb analysed the 5' RACE reads with MiXCR anew, one entry per CDR3 protein. The sample has approximately 400,000 distinct CDR3 sequences, 25% to 30% seen once. The sample holds many counts of this clonotype. Its antigen remains unidentified. The source material was blood, either unsorted or a sorted T cell fraction (not recorded which). This receptor was obtained from a male donor with ankylosing spondylitis. The chain couples TRBV29-1 to TRBJ2-5, with TRBD1 matching 10 bases. The CDR3 DNA is TGCAGCGCAAAAGACAGGGGGCGGGTGGAGACCCAGTACTTC. Translation gives CSAKDRGRVETQYF.